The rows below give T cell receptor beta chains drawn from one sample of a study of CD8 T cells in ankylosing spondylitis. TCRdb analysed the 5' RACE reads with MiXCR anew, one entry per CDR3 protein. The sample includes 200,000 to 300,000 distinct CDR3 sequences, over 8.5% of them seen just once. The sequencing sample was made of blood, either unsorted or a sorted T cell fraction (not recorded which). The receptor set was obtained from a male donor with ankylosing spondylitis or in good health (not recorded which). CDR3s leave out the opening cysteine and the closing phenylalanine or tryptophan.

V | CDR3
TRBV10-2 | ASSDAGGPRTGELF
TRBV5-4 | ASSFEQDSYEQY
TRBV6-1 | ASSETSGRTDIQY
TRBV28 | ASILGRTGELF
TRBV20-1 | SAREPGNEQY
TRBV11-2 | ASSPTSVAF
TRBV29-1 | SVDRGHGYT
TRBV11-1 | ASSPHGRGQGSGANVLT
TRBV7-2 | ASSLGGLALGLHTQY
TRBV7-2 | ASSSSPYEQY
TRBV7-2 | ASSLNGGLWTDTQY
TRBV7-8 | ASSPQSRWSNQPQH
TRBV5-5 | ASSLQGDYEQY
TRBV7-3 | ASSPIRQGAHGYT
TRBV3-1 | ASSQDRGGEAF
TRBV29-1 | SVDGTGKNGYT
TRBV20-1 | SAWTSGRDNEQF
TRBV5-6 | ASSLHGEQY
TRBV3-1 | ASSHHMGTQETQY
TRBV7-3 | ASSLAPGLAGEHEQF
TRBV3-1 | ASSQHRVPYEQY
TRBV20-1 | SARDANNEQF
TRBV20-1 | SARAGGAREKLF
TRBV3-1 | ASSLTGTRQPQH
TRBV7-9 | ASGSFQSYNEQF
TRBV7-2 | ASSLVPRGVITGELF
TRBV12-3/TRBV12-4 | ASSFDRGGEGNQPQH
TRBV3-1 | ASSQRLAIEADTQY
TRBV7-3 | ASTSGGRRDTQY
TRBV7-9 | ASSDSRASYEQY
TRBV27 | ASSLQWTSGTGELF
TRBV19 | ASHLDGGNYGYT
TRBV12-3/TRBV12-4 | ASRRDSDLGEKLF
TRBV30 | AWSDGGEAF
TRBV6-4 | ASSVSRLVGNEQF
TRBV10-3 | AISKEVLAGELF
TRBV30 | AWSIGQSNYGYT
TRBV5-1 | ASSLRVGGNYGYT
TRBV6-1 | ASKGQVYNEQF
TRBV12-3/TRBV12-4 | ASSLQLGLYNEQF
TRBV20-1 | SARPRVAGGVYEQY
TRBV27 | ASSSEGGNEKLF
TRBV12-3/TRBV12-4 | ASQQSVADTEAF
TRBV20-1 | SARTGDTEAF
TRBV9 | ASSVLTGSYEQF
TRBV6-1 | ASSQPRLAEETQY
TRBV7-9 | ASGSQGPPGWAF
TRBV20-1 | SARTGSYEQY
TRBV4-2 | ASSQERGIAEAF
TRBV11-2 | ASSSRDGGAF